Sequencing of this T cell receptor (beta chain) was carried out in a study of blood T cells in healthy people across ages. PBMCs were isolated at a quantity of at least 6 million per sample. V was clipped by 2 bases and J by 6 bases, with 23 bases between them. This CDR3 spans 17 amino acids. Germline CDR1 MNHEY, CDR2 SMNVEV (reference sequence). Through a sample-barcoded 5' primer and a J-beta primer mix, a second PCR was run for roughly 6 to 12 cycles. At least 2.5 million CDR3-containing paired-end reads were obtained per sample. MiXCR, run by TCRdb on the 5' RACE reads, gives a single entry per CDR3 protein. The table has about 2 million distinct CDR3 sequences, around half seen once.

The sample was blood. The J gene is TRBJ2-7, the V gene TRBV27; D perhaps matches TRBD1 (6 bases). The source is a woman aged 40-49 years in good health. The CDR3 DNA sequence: TGTGCCAGCAGTTTAGGGCCCCTGGCCCCAACAGGGAGCGAGCAGTACTTC. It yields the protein CASSLGPLAPTGSEQYF.